This TCR beta chain is drawn from a study of blood T cell repertoires in COVID-19. The overall study: The United States, Italy and Spain were the sources of the acute and convalescent COVID-19 samples. T cells, B-cell-depleted T cells, or PBMCs provided the cDNA or gDNA that served as material.

Original methodology: Researchers report that nucleated cell counts were estimated from reference gene primer amplification. Sequencing used immunoSEQ multiplex PCR; TCRdb keeps in-frame clones, though not all of them. V, J and clone size are taken as reported in that table, and D and trimming were inferred from the DNA itself. Among tens of thousands of clones listed, around 78% were seen once. Note on this clone: The same CDR3 also results from other DNA sequences found in this sample.

Trimming took 6 bases from V and 0 from J, leaving 14 bases between them. Germline V CDR1 and CDR2: LNHDA, SQIVND (reference sequence). CDR3 length equals 15 residues. The chain combines TRBV19 with TRBJ1-1; D perhaps matches TRBD1 (6 bases). Sequencing used peripheral blood. This TCR derives from a human donor with active or convalescent COVID-19. The donor label of this sample is uncertain. CDR3 sequence reads: CASRGGQSMNTEAFF. In DNA, the CDR3 is TGTGCCAGTAGGGGCGGACAGTCCATGAACACTGAAGCTTTCTTT.